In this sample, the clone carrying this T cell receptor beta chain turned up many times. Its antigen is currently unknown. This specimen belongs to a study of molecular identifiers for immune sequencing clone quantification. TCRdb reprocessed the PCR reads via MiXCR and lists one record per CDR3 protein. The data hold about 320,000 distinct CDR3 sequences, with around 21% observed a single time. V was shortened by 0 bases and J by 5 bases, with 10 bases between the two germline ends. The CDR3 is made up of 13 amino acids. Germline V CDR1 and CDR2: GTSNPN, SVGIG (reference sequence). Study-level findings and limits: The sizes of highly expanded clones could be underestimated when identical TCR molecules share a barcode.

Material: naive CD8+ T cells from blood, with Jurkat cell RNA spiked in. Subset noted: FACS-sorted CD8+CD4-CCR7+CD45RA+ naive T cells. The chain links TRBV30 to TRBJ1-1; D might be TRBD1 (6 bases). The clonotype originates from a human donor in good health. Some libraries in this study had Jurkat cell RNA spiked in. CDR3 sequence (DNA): TGTGCCTGGAGTGTAGGGAGGGGGACTGAAGCTTTCTTT. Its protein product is CAWSVGRGTEAFF.